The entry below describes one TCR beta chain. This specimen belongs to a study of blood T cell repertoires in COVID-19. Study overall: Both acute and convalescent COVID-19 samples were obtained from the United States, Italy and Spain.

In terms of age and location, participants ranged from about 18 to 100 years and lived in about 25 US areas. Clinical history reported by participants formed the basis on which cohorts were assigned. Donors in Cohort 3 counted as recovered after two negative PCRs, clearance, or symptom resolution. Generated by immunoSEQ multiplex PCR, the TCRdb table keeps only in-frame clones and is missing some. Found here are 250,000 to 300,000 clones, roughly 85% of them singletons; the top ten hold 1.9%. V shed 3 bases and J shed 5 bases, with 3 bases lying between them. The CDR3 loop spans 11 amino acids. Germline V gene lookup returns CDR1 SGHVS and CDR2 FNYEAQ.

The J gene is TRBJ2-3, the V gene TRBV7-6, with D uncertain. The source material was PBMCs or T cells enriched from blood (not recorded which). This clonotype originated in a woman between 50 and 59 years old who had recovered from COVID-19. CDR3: CASSFGDTQYF. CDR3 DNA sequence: TGTGCCAGCAGCTTCGGAGATACGCAGTATTTT. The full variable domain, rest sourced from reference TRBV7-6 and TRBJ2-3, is GAGVSQSPRYKVTKRGQDVALRCDPISGHVSLYWYRQALGQGPEFLTYFNYEAQQDKSGLPNDRFSAERPEGSISTLTIQRTEQRDSAMYRCASSFGDTQYFGPGTRLTVL.